Described below is a single T cell receptor (beta chain) sequence and its context. The sample belongs to a study of blood T cell repertoires in COVID-19. Method: immunoSEQ multiplex PCR; TCRdb's copy keeps in-frame clones and lacks some. The table has about 250,000 clones, 88% seen once. The CDR3 totals 14 residues. V lost 3 bases, J lost 2 bases, and 10 bases lay in between. Germline loops: CDR1 KGHDR, CDR2 SFDVKD. The receptor was derived from a woman between 50 and 59 years old who had recovered from COVID-19. The chain combines TRBV24-1 with TRBJ2-7; D unclear. The sample was PBMCs or T cells enriched from blood (not recorded which). CDR3 sequence (DNA): TGTGCCACCAGTGATCAGACTTCTACCTACGAGCAGTACTTC. This codes for CATSDQTSTYEQYF.